These T cell receptor beta chains were read from a single sample in a study of CD8 T cells in Susac syndrome. Each CDR3 protein gets one entry after TCRdb re-called the immunoSEQ multiplex PCR reads with MiXCR. Of about 47,000 distinct CDR3 sequences in the sample, 80% to 95% were seen once. The specimen was CD8+ T cells from PBMCs. The receptors originated from a human donor in good health. CDR3s include the opening cysteine and the closing phenylalanine or tryptophan. Some rows have no size entry. The others give once, few or many, or a class for an expanded clone.

>TRBV6-1|-|TRBJ2-4
CASSGILAGGLNIQYF
>TRBV28|-|TRBJ2-7
CASGFSGPSYEQYF
>TRBV18|-|TRBJ2-2
CASSQAGTRNTGELFF
>TRBV7-2|-|TRBJ2-3
CASSLDASGRALTDTQYF
>TRBV27|-|TRBJ2-7
CASSLGGPFYEQYF
>TRBV3-1|-|TRBJ2-2
CASSDRGLNTGELFF
>TRBV7-9|once|TRBJ2-5
CASSLGLAGETQYF
>TRBV15|-|TRBJ2-3
CATSTRDSTDTQYF
>TRBV5-6|-|TRBJ2-3
CASSLGTSGRVTDTQYF
>TRBV27|-|TRBJ1-2
CASSSGQGISTGYTF
>TRBV5-6|-|TRBJ2-7
CASSENPGPTYEQYF
>TRBV7-9|-|TRBJ2-1
CASSLARAGSSYNEQFF
>TRBV2|-|TRBJ1-2
CASSGRDRVTAGYTF
>TRBV25-1|-|TRBJ2-2
CASSEIASGRGTGELFF
>TRBV3-1|-|TRBJ2-1
CASSLRDRGSHSYNEQFF
>TRBV11-2|-|TRBJ2-7
CASTAPGGLASYEQYF
>TRBV2|-|TRBJ1-2
CASVEGPGYTF
>TRBV20-1|-|TRBJ2-1
CSARAGGLGNEQFF
>TRBV2|-|TRBJ1-2
CASTKLGTETLANYGYTF
>TRBV25-1|-|TRBJ2-1
CASSEGSGRSYNEQFF
>TRBV6-2/TRBV6-3|-|TRBJ2-2
CASSYGTGVPGELFF
>TRBV11-2|-|TRBJ2-5
CASSPSQETQYF
>TRBV20-1|-|TRBJ2-7
CSALMGTDYEQYF
>TRBV30|-|TRBJ1-1
CAWSLYGGTEAFF
>TRBV7-9|-|TRBJ2-7
CASSSQGDPTYEQYF
>TRBV6-1|once|TRBJ2-7
CASSEVGRVYEQYF